Below, 3 T cell receptor beta chains from the same sample are listed, as sequenced in a study of chemoradiotherapy in HPV16-positive cancers (dated by TCRdb to between 2021 and 2022). Preparation of the library involved the immunoSEQ multiplex PCR assay. TCRdb carries this immuneACCESS record with in-frame sequences only. Its versions omit some clonotypes, under half of them owing to an unresolved V gene in the studies checked, with the rest unexplained. The sample table lists approximately 12,000 clones, around 82% of them with a count of one. The ten largest clones capture 1.1% of the sample. This material was obtained from a patient who underwent chemoradiotherapy. The receptors were gathered from a human donor with HPV-associated anogenital cancer.

The chain couples TRBV9 to TRBJ1-2; 7 bases align to TRBD1. In germline, CDR1 is SGDLS, CDR2 YYNGEE. Unmatched junction bases numbered 11, after V lost 3 bases and J lost 12 bases. The CDR3 has 13 residues. In nucleotides, the CDR3 is TGTGCCAGCAGCGCGAACCCGACAGGGCTTGACACCTTC. It specifies CASSANPTGLDTF.

This clone occurred a few times. The chain carries TRBV7-2 and TRBJ2-7, with no clear D. Trimming took off 5 bases at V and 7 bases at J, with 9 bases between the two ends. Germline CDR1 is SGHTA and CDR2 is FQGNSA. This CDR3 region has 11 residues. CDR3 DNA sequence: TGTGCCAGCAGCGGCTCATTTGAGCAGTACTTC. The encoded protein is CASSGSFEQYF.

J is TRBJ2-3 and V is TRBV5-6, with D uncertain. V shed 1 base and J shed 4 bases, with 4 bases lying between them. The CDR3 is 12 residues long. Germline lookup yields CDR1 SGHDT and CDR2 YYEEEE. The CDR3 sequence: CASSLRPDTQYF. In nucleotides, the CDR3 is TGTGCCAGCAGCTTGCGCCCAGATACGCAGTATTTT.